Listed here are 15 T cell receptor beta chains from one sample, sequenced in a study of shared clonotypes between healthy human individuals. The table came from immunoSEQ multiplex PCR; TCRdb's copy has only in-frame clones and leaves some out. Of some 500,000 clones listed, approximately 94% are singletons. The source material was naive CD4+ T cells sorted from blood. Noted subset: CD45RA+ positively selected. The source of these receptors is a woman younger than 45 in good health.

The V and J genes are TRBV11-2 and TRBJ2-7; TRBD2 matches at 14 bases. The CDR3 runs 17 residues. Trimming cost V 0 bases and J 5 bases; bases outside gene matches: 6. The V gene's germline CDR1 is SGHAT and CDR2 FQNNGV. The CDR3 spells CASSLDLVTSGRDEQYF. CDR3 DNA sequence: TGTGCCAGCAGCTTAGATCTGGTGACTAGCGGGAGGGACGAGCAGTACTTC.

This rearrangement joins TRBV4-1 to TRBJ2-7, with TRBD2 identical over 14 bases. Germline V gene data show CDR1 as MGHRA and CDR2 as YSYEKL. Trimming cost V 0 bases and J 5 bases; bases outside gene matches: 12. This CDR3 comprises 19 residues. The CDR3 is CASSQDPGTSGSAINEQYF. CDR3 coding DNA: TGCGCCAGCAGCCAAGACCCCGGGACTAGCGGGAGTGCCATAAACGAGCAGTACTTC.

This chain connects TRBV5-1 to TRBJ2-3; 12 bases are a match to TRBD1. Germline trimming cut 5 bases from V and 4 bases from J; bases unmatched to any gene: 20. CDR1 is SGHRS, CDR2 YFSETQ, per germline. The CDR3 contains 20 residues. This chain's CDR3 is CASSQPGQGARAGVPDTQYF. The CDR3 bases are TGCGCCAGCAGTCAGCCGGGACAGGGGGCGCGAGCGGGAGTACCAGATACGCAGTATTTT. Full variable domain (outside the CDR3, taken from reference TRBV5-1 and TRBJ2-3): KAGVTQTPRYLIKTRGQQVTLSCSPISGHRSVSWYQQTPGQGLQFLFEYFSETQRNKGNFPGRFSGRQFSNSRSEMNVSTLELGDSALYLCASSQPGQGARAGVPDTQYFGPGTRLTVL.

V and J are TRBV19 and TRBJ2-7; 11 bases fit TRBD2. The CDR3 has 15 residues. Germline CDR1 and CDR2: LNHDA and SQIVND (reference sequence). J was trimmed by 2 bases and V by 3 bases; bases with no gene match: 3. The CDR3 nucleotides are TGTGCCAGTAGTATCCTAGCGGGAGGCGCCTACGAGCAGTACTTC. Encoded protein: CASSILAGGAYEQYF.

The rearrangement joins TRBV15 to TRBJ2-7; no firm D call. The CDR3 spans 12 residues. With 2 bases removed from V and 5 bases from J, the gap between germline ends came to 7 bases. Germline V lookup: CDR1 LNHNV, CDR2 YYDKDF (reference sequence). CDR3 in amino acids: CATSRNHNEQYF. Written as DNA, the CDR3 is TGTGCCACCAGCAGAAACCACAACGAGCAGTACTTC.

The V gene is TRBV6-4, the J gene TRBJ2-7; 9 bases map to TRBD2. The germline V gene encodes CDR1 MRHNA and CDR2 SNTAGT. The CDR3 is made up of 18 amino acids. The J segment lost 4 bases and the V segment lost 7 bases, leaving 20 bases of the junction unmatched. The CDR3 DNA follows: TGTGCCAGCACCCGTGCTCCTAGCGGGAAGTTAGGCGCATACGAGCAGTACTTC. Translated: CASTRAPSGKLGAYEQYF.

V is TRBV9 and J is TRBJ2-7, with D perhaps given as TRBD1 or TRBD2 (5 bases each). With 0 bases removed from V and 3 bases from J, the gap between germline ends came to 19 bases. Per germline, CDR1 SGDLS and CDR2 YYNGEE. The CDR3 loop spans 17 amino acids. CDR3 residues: CASSVGGTAPRIYEQYF. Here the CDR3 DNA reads TGTGCCAGCAGCGTAGGGGGGACGGCGCCGCGCATCTACGAGCAGTACTTC.

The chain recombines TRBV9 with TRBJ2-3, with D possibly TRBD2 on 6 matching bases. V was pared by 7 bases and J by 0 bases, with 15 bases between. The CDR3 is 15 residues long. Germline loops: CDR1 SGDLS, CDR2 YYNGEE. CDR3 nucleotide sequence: TGTGCCAGCCCGCCACTAGCTCCTAGCACAGATACGCAGTATTTT. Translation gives CASPPLAPSTDTQYF.

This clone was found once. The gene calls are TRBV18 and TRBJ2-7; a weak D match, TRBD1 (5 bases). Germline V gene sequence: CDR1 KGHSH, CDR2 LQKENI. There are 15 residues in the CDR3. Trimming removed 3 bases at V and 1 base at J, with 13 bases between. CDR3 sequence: CASSPRQKTSYEQYF. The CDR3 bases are TGTGCCAGCTCACCTCGACAGAAAACATCCTACGAGCAGTACTTC. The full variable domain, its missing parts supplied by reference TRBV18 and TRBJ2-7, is NAGVMQNPRHLVRRRGQEARLRCSPMKGHSHVYWYRQLPEEGLKFMVYLQKENIIDESGMPKERFSAEFPKEGPSILRIQQVVRGDSAAYFCASSPRQKTSYEQYFGPGTRLTVT.

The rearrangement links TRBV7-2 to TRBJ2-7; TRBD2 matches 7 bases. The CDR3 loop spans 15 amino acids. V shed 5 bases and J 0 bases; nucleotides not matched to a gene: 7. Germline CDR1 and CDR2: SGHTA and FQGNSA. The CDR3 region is CASSRPAGSSYEQYF. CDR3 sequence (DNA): TGTGCCAGCAGCCGACCAGCGGGAAGCTCCTACGAGCAGTACTTC.

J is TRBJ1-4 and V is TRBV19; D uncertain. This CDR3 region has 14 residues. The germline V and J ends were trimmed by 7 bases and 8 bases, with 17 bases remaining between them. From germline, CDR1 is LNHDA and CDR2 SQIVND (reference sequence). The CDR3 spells CASNDGIEREKLFF. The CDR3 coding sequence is TGTGCCAGTAACGATGGCATAGAACGGGAAAAACTGTTTTTT.

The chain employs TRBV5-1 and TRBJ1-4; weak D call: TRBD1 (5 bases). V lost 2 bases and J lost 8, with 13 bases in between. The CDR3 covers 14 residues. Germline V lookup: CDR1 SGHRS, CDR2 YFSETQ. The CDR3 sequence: CASSLLGVGEKLFF. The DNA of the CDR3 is TGCGCCAGCAGCTTATTAGGGGTTGGAGAAAAACTGTTTTTT.

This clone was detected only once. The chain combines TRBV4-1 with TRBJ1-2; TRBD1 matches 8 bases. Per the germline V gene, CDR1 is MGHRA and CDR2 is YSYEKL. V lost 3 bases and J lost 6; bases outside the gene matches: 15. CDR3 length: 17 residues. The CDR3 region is CASSQFPGQAKGDGYTF. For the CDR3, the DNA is TGCGCCAGCAGCCAGTTCCCGGGACAGGCCAAAGGTGATGGCTACACCTTC.

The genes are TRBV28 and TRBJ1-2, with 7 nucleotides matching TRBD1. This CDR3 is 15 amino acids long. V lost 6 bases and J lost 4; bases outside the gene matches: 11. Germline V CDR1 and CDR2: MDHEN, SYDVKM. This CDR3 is CASRETGNGFYGYTF. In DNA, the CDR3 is TGTGCCAGCAGGGAGACAGGGAATGGCTTCTATGGCTACACCTTC.

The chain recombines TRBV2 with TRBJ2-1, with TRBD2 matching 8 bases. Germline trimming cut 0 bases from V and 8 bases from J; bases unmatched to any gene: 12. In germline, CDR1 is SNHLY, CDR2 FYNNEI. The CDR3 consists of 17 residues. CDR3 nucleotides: TGTGCCAGCAGTGAAGCAGGGGCGGCGGGAGGTTACCATGAGCAGTTCTTC. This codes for CASSEAGAAGGYHEQFF.